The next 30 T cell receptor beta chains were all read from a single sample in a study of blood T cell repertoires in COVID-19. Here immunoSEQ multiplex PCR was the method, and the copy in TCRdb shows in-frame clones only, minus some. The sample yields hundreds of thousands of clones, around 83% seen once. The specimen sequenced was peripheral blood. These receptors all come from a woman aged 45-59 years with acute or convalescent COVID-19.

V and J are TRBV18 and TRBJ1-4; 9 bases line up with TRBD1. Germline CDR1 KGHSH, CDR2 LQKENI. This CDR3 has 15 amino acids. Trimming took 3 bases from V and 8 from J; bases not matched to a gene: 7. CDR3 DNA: TGTGCCAGCTCACCCGGGAGGGACAGGGAAGAAAAACTGTTTTTT. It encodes CASSPGRDREEKLFF.

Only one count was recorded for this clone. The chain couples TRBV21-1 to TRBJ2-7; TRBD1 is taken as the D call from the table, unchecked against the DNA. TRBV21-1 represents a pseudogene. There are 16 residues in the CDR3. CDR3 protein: CASSRQGNDFPGEQYF. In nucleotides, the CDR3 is TGTGCCAGCAGCAGACAGGGGAATGATTTCCCTGGCGAGCAGTACTTC.

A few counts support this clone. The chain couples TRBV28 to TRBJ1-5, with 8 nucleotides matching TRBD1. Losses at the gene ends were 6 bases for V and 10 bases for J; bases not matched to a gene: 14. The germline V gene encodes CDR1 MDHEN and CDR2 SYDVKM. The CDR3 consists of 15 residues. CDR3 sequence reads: CASRITIQGAFPQHF. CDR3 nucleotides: TGTGCCAGCAGGATTACGATCCAGGGGGCATTCCCCCAGCATTTT.

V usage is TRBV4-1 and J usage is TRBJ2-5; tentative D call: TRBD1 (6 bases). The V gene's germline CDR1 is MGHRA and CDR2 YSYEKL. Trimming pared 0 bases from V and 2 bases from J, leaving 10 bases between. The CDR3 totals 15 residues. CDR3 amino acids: CASSQDVRGQETQYF. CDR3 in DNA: TGCGCCAGCAGCCAAGATGTCAGGGGTCAAGAGACCCAGTACTTC.

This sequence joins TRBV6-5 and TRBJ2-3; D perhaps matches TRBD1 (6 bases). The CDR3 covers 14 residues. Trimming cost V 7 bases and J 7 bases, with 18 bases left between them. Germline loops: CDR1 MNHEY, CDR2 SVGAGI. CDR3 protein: CASTLFRGRNTQYF. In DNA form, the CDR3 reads TGTGCCAGCACCCTGTTCAGGGGCAGGAATACGCAGTATTTT.

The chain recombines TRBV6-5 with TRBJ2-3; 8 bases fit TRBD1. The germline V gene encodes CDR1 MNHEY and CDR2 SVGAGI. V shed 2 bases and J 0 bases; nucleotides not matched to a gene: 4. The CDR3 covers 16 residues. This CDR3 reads CASSYARQGSTDTQYF. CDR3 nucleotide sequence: TGTGCCAGCAGTTACGCTCGACAGGGGAGCACAGATACGCAGTATTTT.

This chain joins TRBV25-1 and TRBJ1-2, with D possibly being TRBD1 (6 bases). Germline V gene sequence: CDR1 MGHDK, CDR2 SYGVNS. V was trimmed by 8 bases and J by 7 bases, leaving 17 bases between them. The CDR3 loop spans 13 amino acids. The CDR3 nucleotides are TGTGCCAGCTCAAATGCAGGGGATGGTGGCTACACCTTC. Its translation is CASSNAGDGGYTF.

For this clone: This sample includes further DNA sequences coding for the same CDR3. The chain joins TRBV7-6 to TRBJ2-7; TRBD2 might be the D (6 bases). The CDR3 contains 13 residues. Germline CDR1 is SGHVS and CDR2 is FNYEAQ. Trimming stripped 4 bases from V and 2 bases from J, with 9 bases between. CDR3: CASSSGGTYEQYF. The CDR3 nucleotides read TGTGCCAGCAGCTCCGGGGGAACCTACGAGCAGTACTTC.

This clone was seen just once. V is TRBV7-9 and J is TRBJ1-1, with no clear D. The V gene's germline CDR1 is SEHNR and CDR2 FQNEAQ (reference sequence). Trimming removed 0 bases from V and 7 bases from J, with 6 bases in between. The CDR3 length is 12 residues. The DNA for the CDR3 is TGTGCCAGCAGCTTAGCCGGTAATGAAGCTTTCTTT. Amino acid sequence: CASSLAGNEAFF.

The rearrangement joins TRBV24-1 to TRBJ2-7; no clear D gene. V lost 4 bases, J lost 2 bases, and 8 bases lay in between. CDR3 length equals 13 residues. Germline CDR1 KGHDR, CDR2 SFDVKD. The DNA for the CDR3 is TGTGCCACCAGTGACCCGAACACCTACGAGCAGTACTTC. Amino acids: CATSDPNTYEQYF.

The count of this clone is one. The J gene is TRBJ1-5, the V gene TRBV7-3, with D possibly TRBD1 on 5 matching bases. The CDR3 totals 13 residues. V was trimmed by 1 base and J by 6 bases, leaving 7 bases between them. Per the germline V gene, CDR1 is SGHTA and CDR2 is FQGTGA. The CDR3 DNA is TGTGCCAGCAGCTTAAATCAGGGTCAGCCCCAGCATTTT. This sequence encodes CASSLNQGQPQHF.

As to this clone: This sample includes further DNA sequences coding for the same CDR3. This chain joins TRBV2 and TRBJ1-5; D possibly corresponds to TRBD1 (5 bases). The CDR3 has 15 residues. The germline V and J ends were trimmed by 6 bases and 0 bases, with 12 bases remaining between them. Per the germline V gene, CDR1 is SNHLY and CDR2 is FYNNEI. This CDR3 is CASRATGSSNQPQHF. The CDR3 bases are TGTGCCAGCAGGGCTACAGGTTCTAGCAATCAGCCCCAGCATTTT.

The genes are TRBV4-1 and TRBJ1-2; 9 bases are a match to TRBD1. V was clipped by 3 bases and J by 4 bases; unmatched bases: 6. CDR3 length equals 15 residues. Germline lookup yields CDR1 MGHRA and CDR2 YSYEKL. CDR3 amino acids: CASSQPGQGSYGYTF. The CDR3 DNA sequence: TGCGCCAGCAGCCAGCCGGGACAGGGAAGCTATGGCTACACCTTC.

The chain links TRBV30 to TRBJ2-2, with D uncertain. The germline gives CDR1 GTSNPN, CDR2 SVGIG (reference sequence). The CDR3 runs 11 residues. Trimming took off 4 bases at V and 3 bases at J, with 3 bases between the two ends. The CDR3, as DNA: TGTGCCTGGACCGACACCGGGGAGCTGTTTTTT. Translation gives CAWTDTGELFF.

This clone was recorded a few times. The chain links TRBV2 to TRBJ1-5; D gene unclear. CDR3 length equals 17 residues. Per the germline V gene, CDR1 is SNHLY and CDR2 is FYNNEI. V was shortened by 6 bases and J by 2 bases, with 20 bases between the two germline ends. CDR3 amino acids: CASRTGSHGGRNQPQHF. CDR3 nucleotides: TGTGCCAGCAGGACCGGTAGTCACGGAGGGCGCAATCAGCCCCAGCATTTT. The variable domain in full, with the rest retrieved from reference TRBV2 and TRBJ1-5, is EPEVTQTPSHQVTQMGQEVILRCVPISNHLYFYWYRQILGQKVEFLVSFYNNEISEKSEIFDDQFSVERPDGSNFTLKIRSTKLEDSAMYFCASRTGSHGGRNQPQHFGDGTRLSIL.

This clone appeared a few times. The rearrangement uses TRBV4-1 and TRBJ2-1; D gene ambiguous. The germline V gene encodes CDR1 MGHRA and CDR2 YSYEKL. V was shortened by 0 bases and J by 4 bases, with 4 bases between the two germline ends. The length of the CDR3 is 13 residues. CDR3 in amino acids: CASSQERYNEQFF. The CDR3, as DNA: TGCGCCAGCAGCCAAGAGCGGTACAATGAGCAGTTCTTC.

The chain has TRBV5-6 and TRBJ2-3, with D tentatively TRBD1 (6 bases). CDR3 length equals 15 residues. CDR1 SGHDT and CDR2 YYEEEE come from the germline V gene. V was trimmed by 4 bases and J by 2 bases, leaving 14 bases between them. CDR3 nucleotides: TGTGCCAGCAGCCCCGACAGGACATACACAGATACGCAGTATTTT. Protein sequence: CASSPDRTYTDTQYF.

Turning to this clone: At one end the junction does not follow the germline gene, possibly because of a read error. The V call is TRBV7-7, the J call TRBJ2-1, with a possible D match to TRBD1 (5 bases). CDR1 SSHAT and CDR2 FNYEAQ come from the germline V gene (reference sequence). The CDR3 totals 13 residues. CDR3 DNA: TGTGCTAGCAGCTTAGTAGGGGCTGATGAGCAGTTCTTC. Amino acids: CASSLVGADEQFF.

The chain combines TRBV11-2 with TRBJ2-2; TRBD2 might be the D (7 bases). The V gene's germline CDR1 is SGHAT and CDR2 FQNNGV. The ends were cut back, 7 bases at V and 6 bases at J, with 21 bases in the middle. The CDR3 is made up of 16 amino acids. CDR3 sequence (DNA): TGTGCCAGCACCCTCGGGGGGCTAGGGAGGCCCGGGGAGCTGTTTTTT. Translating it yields CASTLGGLGRPGELFF. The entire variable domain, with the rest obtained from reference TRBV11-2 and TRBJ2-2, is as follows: EAGVAQSPRYKIIEKRQSVAFWCNPISGHATLYWYQQILGQGPKLLIQFQNNGVVDDSQLPKDRFSAERLKGVDSTLKIQPAKLEDSAVYLCASTLGGLGRPGELFFGEGSRLTVL.

The chain's CDR3 is CASSLGTGSFRETQYF. The DNA for the CDR3 is TGTGCCAGCAGCTTGGGGACAGGATCCTTCCGAGAGACCCAGTACTTC. The chain combines TRBV5-6 with TRBJ2-5; TRBD1 aligns across 7 bases. Looked up from germline, CDR1 is SGHDT and CDR2 is YYEEEE. The CDR3 runs 16 residues. V lost 0 bases, J lost 4 bases, and 9 bases stayed unmatched. Together with reference TRBV5-6 and TRBJ2-5, the CDR3 gives the full variable domain: DAGVTQSPTHLIKTRGQQVTLRCSPKSGHDTVSWYQQALGQGPQFIFQYYEEEERQRGNFPDRFSGHQFPNYSSELNVNALLLGDSALYLCASSLGTGSFRETQYFGPGTRLLVL.

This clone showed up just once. CDR3 sequence reads: CASRRTGRVEQYF. The CDR3 DNA sequence: TGTGCCAGCAGGAGGACTGGGCGTGTTGAGCAGTACTTC. The chain recombines TRBV6-5 with TRBJ2-7; weak D call: TRBD2 (5 bases). V gave up 6 bases and J gave up 7 bases, with 16 bases separating them. Per the germline V gene, CDR1 is MNHEY and CDR2 is SVGAGI. The CDR3 is 13 residues long.

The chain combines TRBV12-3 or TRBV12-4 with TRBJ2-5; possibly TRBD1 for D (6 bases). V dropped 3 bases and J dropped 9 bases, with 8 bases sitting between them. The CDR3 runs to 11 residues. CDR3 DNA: TGTGCCAGCAGTTTGACAGGACCCCAGTACTTC. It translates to CASSLTGPQYF.

CDR3 loop: CASSLGQGMGIETQYF. As DNA, the CDR3 is TGTGCCAGCAGCTTAGGACAGGGGATGGGGATAGAGACCCAGTACTTC. This chain links TRBV11-2 with TRBJ2-5, with 8 bases identical to TRBD1. This CDR3 comprises 16 residues. V shed 1 base and J 4 bases; nucleotides not matched to a gene: 8. CDR1 and CDR2 from the germline V gene are SGHAT and FQNNGV.

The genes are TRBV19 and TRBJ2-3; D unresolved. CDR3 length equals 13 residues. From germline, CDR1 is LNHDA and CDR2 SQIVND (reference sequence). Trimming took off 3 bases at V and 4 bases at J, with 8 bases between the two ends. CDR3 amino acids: CASSIGQADTQYF. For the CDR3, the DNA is TGTGCCAGTAGTATTGGCCAGGCAGATACGCAGTATTTT.

The CDR3 sequence: CASSYNRGVETQYF. CDR3 nucleotides: TGTGCCAGCAGTTACAACAGGGGCGTCGAGACCCAGTACTTC. The V call is TRBV6-5, the J call TRBJ2-5, with 7 positions matching TRBD1. This CDR3 has 14 residues. The germline V gene encodes CDR1 MNHEY and CDR2 SVGAGI. The V segment lost 2 bases and the J segment 5 bases; nucleotides outside the gene matches: 5.

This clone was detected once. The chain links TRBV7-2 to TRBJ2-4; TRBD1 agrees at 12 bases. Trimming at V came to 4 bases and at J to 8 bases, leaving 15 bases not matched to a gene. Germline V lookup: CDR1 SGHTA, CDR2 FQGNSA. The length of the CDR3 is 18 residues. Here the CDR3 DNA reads TGTGCCAGCAGCTCCGGGACAGGGGGCTTCGGGTTGAGGGACATTCAGTACTTC. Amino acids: CASSSGTGGFGLRDIQYF.

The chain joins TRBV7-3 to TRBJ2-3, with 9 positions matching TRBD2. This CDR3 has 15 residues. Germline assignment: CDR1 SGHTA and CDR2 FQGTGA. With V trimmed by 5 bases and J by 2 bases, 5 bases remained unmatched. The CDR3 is CASSPAGGHTDTQYF. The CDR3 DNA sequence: TGTGCCAGCAGCCCAGCGGGAGGACACACAGATACGCAGTATTTT.

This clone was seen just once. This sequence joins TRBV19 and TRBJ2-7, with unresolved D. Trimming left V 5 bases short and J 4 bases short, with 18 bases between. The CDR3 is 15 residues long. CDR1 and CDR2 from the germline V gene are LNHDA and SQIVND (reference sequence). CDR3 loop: CASSSGVYGFYEQYF. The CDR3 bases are TGTGCCAGTAGTTCCGGAGTTTACGGGTTTTACGAGCAGTACTTC.

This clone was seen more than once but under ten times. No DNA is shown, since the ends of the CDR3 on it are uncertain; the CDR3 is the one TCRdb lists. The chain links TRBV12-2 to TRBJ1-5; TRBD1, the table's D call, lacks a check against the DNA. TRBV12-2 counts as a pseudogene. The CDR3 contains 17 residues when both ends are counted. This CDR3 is CASRLVGPGTANQPQHF.

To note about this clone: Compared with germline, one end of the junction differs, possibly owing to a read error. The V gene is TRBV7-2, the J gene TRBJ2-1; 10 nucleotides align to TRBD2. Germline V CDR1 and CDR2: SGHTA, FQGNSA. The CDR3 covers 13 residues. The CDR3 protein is CASSLKKREGLIF. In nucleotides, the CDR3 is TGTGCCAGCAGCTTGAAAAAGCGGGAGGGCCTTATCTTC.